The sequence of this T cell receptor (beta chain) was determined in a study of blood T cell repertoires in COVID-19. About the research overall: T cells, B-cell-depleted T cells, or PBMCs provided the cDNA or gDNA that served as material.

Germline V gene lookup returns CDR1 SQVTM and CDR2 ANQGSEA. The CDR3 extends over 13 amino acids. J lost 7 bases, V lost 1 base, and 6 bases had no gene match. Cohort placement rested on clinical history that participants reported themselves. Symptom resolution, clearance, or two negative PCRs marked the recovered donors of Cohort 3. Clones were sequenced by immunoSEQ multiplex PCR, and TCRdb holds only the in-frame ones, with some missing. The table shows 300,000 to 450,000 clones, with 80% to 90% occurring only once. This TCR came from a man younger than 30 who had recovered from COVID-19. The chain couples TRBV29-1 to TRBJ2-7, with TRBD1 identical over 8 bases. The sequenced material came from PBMCs or T cells enriched from blood (not recorded which). The CDR3 bases are TGCAGCGTTGAAGGTCCAGGGGGCCAAGAGCAGTACTTC. Encoded protein: CSVEGPGGQEQYF.